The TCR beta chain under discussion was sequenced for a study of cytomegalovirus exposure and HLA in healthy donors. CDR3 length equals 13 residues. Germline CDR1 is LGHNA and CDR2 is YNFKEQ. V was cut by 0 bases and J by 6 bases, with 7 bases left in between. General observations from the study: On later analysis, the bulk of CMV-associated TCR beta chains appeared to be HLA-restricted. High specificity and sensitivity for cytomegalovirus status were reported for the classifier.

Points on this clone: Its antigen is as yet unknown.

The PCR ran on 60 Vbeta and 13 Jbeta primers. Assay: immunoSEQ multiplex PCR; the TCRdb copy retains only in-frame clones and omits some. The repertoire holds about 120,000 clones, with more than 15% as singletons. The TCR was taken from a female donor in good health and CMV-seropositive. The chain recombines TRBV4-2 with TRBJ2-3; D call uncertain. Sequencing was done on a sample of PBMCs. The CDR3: CASSQDPADTQYF. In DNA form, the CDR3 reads TGTGCCAGCAGCCAAGATCCTGCGGATACGCAGTATTTT.